Below are 30 T cell receptor beta chains sequenced from a single sample in a study of cytomegalovirus exposure and HLA in healthy donors (dated by TCRdb to the late 2010s). The library was generated by the immunoSEQ multiplex PCR assay. The multiplex PCR relied on a mix of 60 forward primers for TCR Vbeta segments and 13 reverse primers for TCR Jbeta segments. What TCRdb holds here is the immuneACCESS table cut down to in-frame rearrangements. Part of the clones is not present; checked against another copy, under half of the missing clones reflect an unresolved V gene, and the others are unexplained. This sample's clone table shows 45,000 to 70,000 clones. Of the sample, approximately 11% is held by the ten largest clones. Sample: PBMCs. These receptors came from a woman aged 45-60 years in good health and CMV-seropositive.

The V gene is TRBV18, the J gene TRBJ2-7; TRBD1 matches at 7 bases. Looked up from germline, CDR1 is KGHSH and CDR2 is LQKENI. CDR3 length equals 14 residues. V trimming: 3 bases; J trimming: 3 bases; junction bases outside the gene matches: 5. The CDR3 loop is CASSPQGQNYEQYF. CDR3 bases: TGTGCCAGCTCACCGCAGGGACAGAACTACGAGCAGTACTTC.

V is TRBV11-1 and J is TRBJ2-1; a weak D match, TRBD2 (6 bases). This CDR3 has 14 amino acids. Trimming removed 3 bases at V and 2 bases at J, with 8 bases between. Germline V gives CDR1 SGHAT, CDR2 FQDESV (reference sequence). The CDR3 is CASSLEGTYNEQFF. The DNA of the CDR3 is TGTGCCAGCAGCTTGGAGGGAACCTACAATGAGCAGTTCTTC.

This chain links TRBV6-5 with TRBJ2-7, with TRBD1 as a possible D gene (5 bases). The V end lost 4 bases, the J end lost 0 bases, and 13 bases lay between the germline ends. CDR3 length: 15 residues. From germline, CDR1 is MNHEY and CDR2 SVGAGI. The CDR3 protein is CASSLGQGYSYEQYF. CDR3 sequence (DNA): TGTGCCAGCAGTTTGGGGCAGGGCTACTCCTACGAGCAGTACTTC.

This rearrangement joins TRBV4-2 to TRBJ2-1, with 9 nucleotides matching TRBD2. CDR1 and CDR2 (germline): LGHNA, YNFKEQ. Trimming cost V 5 bases and J 8 bases; bases outside gene matches: 10. The CDR3 is 15 residues long. CDR3 amino acids: CASSRGIAGVDEQFF. The CDR3 DNA is TGTGCCAGCAGCAGGGGGATAGCGGGAGTGGATGAGCAGTTCTTC.

The V and J genes are TRBV6-1 and TRBJ2-1; D is perhaps TRBD2 (6 bases). This CDR3 comprises 14 residues. Germline V gene data show CDR1 as MNHNS and CDR2 as SASEGT. V was trimmed by 4 bases and J by 1 base, leaving 8 bases between them. Written as DNA, the CDR3 is TGTGCCAGCAGTGTCAGCGGGTCCTACAATGAGCAGTTCTTC. It encodes CASSVSGSYNEQFF.

This sequence joins TRBV6-5 and TRBJ2-1; 11 bases line up with TRBD2. Germline lookup yields CDR1 MNHEY and CDR2 SVGAGI. The CDR3 is 15 residues long. Trimming at V came to 0 bases and at J to 9 bases, leaving 4 bases not matched to a gene. CDR3 in amino acids: CASSYSSGRATEQFF. The CDR3 region has the DNA TGTGCCAGCAGTTACTCTAGCGGGAGGGCCACTGAGCAGTTCTTC.

On this clone: Other DNA sequences of this sample code for an identical CDR3. V usage is TRBV5-6 and J usage is TRBJ2-7; 8 bases fit TRBD1. CDR3 size: 15 residues. Trimming took 5 bases from V and 3 from J; bases not matched to a gene: 10. CDR1 and CDR2 from the germline V gene are SGHDT and YYEEEE. The DNA of the CDR3 is TGTGCCAGCAGTACCCCGGACAGGGAACTCTACGAGCAGTACTTC. Translated: CASSTPDRELYEQYF.

V and J are TRBV18 and TRBJ2-5; 7 bases align to TRBD1. The CDR3 has 11 amino acids. Germline CDR1 and CDR2: KGHSH and LQKENI. J was trimmed by 10 bases and V by 6 bases; bases with no gene match: 5. The CDR3 loop is CASSPDRVQYF. In nucleotides, the CDR3 is TGTGCCAGCTCCCCCGACAGGGTCCAGTACTTC.

The chain is built from TRBV4-1 and TRBJ2-7, with D unclear. V lost 0 bases and J 3 bases, leaving 9 bases between the germline ends. In germline, CDR1 is MGHRA, CDR2 YSYEKL. The CDR3 is 14 residues long. CDR3 sequence reads: CASSQEFGDYEQYF. The DNA for the CDR3 is TGCGCCAGCAGCCAAGAGTTTGGAGACTACGAGCAGTACTTC.

Here the CDR3 DNA reads TGTGCCAGCAGTTCGCGGACAGGGAACGGCATTCAGTACTTC. Translation gives CASSSRTGNGIQYF. The V call is TRBV7-6, the J call TRBJ2-4; 8 bases are shared with TRBD1. The CDR3 is 14 residues long. Germline loops: CDR1 SGHVS, CDR2 FNYEAQ. With 6 bases clipped from V and 9 bases from J, the junction kept 10 bases outside the gene matches.

The V and J genes are TRBV11-3 and TRBJ2-5, with 8 bases identical to TRBD2. Germline assignment: CDR1 SGHNT and CDR2 YENEEA. V trimming: 4 bases; J trimming: 0 bases; junction bases outside the gene matches: 4. The CDR3 length is 15 residues. CDR3 bases: TGTGCCAGCAGCTCTCAGGGACTAGACCAAGAGACCCAGTACTTC. This sequence encodes CASSSQGLDQETQYF.

This chain uses TRBV7-6 with TRBJ2-1, with 10 positions matching TRBD2. Looked up from germline, CDR1 is SGHVS and CDR2 is FNYEAQ. The CDR3 has 16 residues. The J segment lost 5 bases and the V segment lost 5 bases, leaving 9 bases of the junction unmatched. CDR3 in amino acids: CASSDPAGGSNNEQFF. In DNA, the CDR3 is TGTGCCAGCAGCGACCCAGCGGGAGGGAGTAACAATGAGCAGTTCTTC.

V and J are TRBV6-6 and TRBJ2-7, with 8 positions matching TRBD2. The CDR3 has 15 residues. Germline V lookup: CDR1 MNHNY, CDR2 SVGAGI (reference sequence). V lost 10 bases to trimming and J lost 0 bases; unmatched junction nucleotides: 11. The CDR3 sequence: CATLPSGRSSYEQYF. CDR3 nucleotides: TGTGCCACCCTTCCAAGCGGGAGAAGCTCCTACGAGCAGTACTTC.

J is TRBJ1-6 and V is TRBV10-3; 9 bases fit TRBD1. This CDR3 is built from 13 residues. With V trimmed by 10 bases and J by 9 bases, 7 bases remained unmatched. Germline CDR1 and CDR2: ENHRY and SYGVKD. This chain's CDR3 is CANRDREVSPLHF. Here the CDR3 DNA reads TGTGCCAACCGGGACAGGGAGGTTTCACCCCTCCACTTT.

The chain uses TRBV27 and TRBJ2-7, with D possibly TRBD1 on 6 matching bases. The CDR3 loop spans 13 amino acids. V was clipped by 4 bases and J by 6 bases, with 13 bases between them. Germline CDR1 is MNHEY and CDR2 is SMNVEV (reference sequence). The CDR3 coding sequence is TGTGCCAGCAGTTCCCTTGGGGGCGGCGAGCAGTACTTC. This codes for CASSSLGGGEQYF.

The chain has TRBV28 and TRBJ2-7; 7 nucleotides agree with TRBD1. The CDR3 is 13 amino acids. The V gene's germline CDR1 is MDHEN and CDR2 SYDVKM. The V and J ends lost 10 bases and 6 bases, in that order; junction bases with no gene match: 12. The CDR3 coding sequence is TGTGCCACCTCGGGGTTACAGGGGCGCGAGCAGTACTTC. Protein: CATSGLQGREQYF.

The chain couples TRBV6-6 to TRBJ2-7, with TRBD1 identical over 8 bases. V lost 0 bases, J lost 2 bases, and 6 bases stayed unmatched. This CDR3 contains 16 residues. The V gene's germline CDR1 is MNHNY and CDR2 SVGAGI (reference sequence). CDR3 sequence reads: CASSYSRTGHPYEQYF. DNA of the CDR3: TGTGCCAGCAGTTACTCTAGGACAGGGCATCCCTACGAGCAGTACTTC.

This chain uses TRBV11-3 with TRBJ2-7; TRBD1 agrees at 10 bases. V lost 5 bases and J lost 6; bases outside the gene matches: 10. Germline-derived CDR1 and CDR2 are SGHNT and YENEEA. This CDR3 is built from 15 residues. The CDR3 bases are TGTGCCAGCAGCCCATCAGGGACAGGGGTTGCCGAGCAGTACTTC. This translates into CASSPSGTGVAEQYF.

V gene TRBV6-5 combines with J gene TRBJ2-3; D is ambiguous. Germline loops: CDR1 MNHEY, CDR2 SVGAGI. Trimming stripped 4 bases from V and 7 bases from J, with 15 bases between. The CDR3 covers 14 residues. The CDR3 DNA reads TGTGCCAGCAGTTTAACCGACTCGAGGAATACGCAGTATTTT. Encoded protein: CASSLTDSRNTQYF.

The chain is built from TRBV5-1 and TRBJ1-1, with 8 bases lining up with TRBD1. Per germline, CDR1 SGHRS and CDR2 YFSETQ. The CDR3 sequence is 15 residues long. V lost 4 bases to trimming and J lost 5 bases; unmatched junction nucleotides: 10. The CDR3 nucleotides are TGCGCCAGCAGCGGACAGGGTGGTTTTGAGACTGAAGCTTTCTTT. Residues: CASSGQGGFETEAFF.

The genes are TRBV4-2 and TRBJ2-7; the match to TRBD2 covers 14 bases. This CDR3 region has 16 residues. V dropped 2 bases and J dropped 4; count of bases not matched to a gene: 4. Germline V gives CDR1 LGHNA, CDR2 YNFKEQ. The DNA of the CDR3 is TGTGCCAGCAGCCAATCCGGGACTAGCGGGAGATACGAGCAGTACTTC. Translated, it gives CASSQSGTSGRYEQYF.

The chain recombines TRBV7-9 with TRBJ2-3; 14 nucleotides align to TRBD2. This CDR3 contains 17 residues. CDR1 and CDR2 (germline): SEHNR, FQNEAQ (reference sequence). Trimming took 5 bases from V and 2 from J; bases not matched to a gene: 6. CDR3 amino acids: CASSPGLAGGITDTQYF. CDR3 nucleotides: TGTGCCAGCAGCCCCGGACTAGCGGGAGGTATCACAGATACGCAGTATTTT. Full variable domain (outside the CDR3, taken from reference TRBV7-9 and TRBJ2-3): DTGVSQNPRHKITKRGQNVTFRCDPISEHNRLYWYRQTLGQGPEFLTYFQNEAQLEKSRLLSDRFSAERPKGSFSTLEIQRTEQGDSAMYLCASSPGLAGGITDTQYFGPGTRLTVL.

The genes are TRBV19 and TRBJ1-1; the match to TRBD1 covers 7 bases. Germline V lookup: CDR1 LNHDA, CDR2 SQIVND (reference sequence). V was pared by 7 bases and J by 2 bases, with 13 bases of the junction left unmatched. This CDR3 contains 16 residues. The CDR3, as DNA: TGTGCCAGTACGGCCGGGACAGCCTCTTTTAACACTGAAGCTTTCTTT. It yields the protein CASTAGTASFNTEAFF.

The rearrangement joins TRBV7-2 to TRBJ1-6; D is possibly TRBD1 (5 bases). Germline V gene lookup returns CDR1 SGHTA and CDR2 FQGNSA. Trimming took 1 base from V and 5 from J, leaving 9 bases between them. The CDR3 loop spans 15 amino acids. CDR3 region: CASSLVRGNNSPLHF. The CDR3, as DNA: TGTGCCAGCAGCTTAGTAAGGGGAAATAATTCACCCCTCCACTTT.

The V and J genes are TRBV4-2 and TRBJ2-7, with 8 bases matching TRBD2. The V and J ends lost 1 base and 7 bases, in that order; junction bases with no gene match: 9. The CDR3 length is 15 residues. Germline V lookup: CDR1 LGHNA, CDR2 YNFKEQ. The CDR3 protein is CASSQVGSGVMEQYF. The DNA for the CDR3 is TGTGCCAGCAGCCAAGTGGGTAGCGGGGTGATGGAGCAGTACTTC.

V usage is TRBV6-4 and J usage is TRBJ2-3, with a possible D match to TRBD2 (6 bases). Between the trimmed V and J ends, which lost 0 bases and 0 bases, there was a span of 7 bases. The CDR3 totals 15 residues. CDR1 and CDR2 from the germline V gene are MRHNA and SNTAGT. The CDR3 region is CASSDSAGSTDTQYF. CDR3 coding DNA: TGTGCCAGCAGTGACTCTGCGGGGAGCACAGATACGCAGTATTTT.

The DNA of the CDR3 is TGTGCCAGCAGTGCCTCACCGGGACTGGGAGAGCTCGAGCAGTACTTC. This translates into CASSASPGLGELEQYF. The chain has TRBV6-1 and TRBJ2-7, with D possibly being TRBD2 (6 bases). Trimming shortened V by 4 bases and J by 6 bases, and 22 bases separated the two germline ends. The CDR3 runs to 16 residues. Germline V gives CDR1 MNHNS, CDR2 SASEGT.

The chain employs TRBV7-6 and TRBJ1-2; TRBD1 is a possible D gene (5 bases). CDR3 size: 13 residues. Trimming took 3 bases from V and 4 from J, leaving 9 bases between them. Germline assignment: CDR1 SGHVS and CDR2 FNYEAQ. The CDR3 is CASSLGRAYGYTF. Here the CDR3 DNA reads TGTGCCAGCAGCTTGGGCAGGGCCTATGGCTACACCTTC.

This rearrangement joins TRBV19 to TRBJ1-2; possible D gene TRBD1, 5 bases. This CDR3 has 13 amino acids. V was cut by 7 bases and J by 2 bases, with 11 bases left in between. The germline gives CDR1 LNHDA, CDR2 SQIVND (reference sequence). The CDR3 region is CASTLSGNYGYTF. The CDR3 DNA is TGTGCCAGTACTCTTTCAGGGAACTATGGCTACACCTTC.

This chain links TRBV6-1 with TRBJ2-2; 8 nucleotides match TRBD2. Germline V gene lookup returns CDR1 MNHNS and CDR2 SASEGT. The V gene end was trimmed by 4 bases and the J gene end by 6 bases; junction bases not matched to a gene: 7. The CDR3 consists of 15 residues. The chain's CDR3 is CASSAGTRAAGELFF. The DNA for the CDR3 is TGTGCCAGCAGTGCCGGGACTAGAGCTGCCGGGGAGCTGTTTTTT.